These T cell receptor beta chains were read from a single sample in a study of Ad26.COV2.S vaccination and SARS-CoV-2 variants. Using immunoSEQ multiplex PCR, the repertoire was profiled, and TCRdb retains in-frame clones only, with some absent. The sample holds 350,000 to 450,000 clones, approximately 83% seen once. The starting material was peripheral blood, obtained in a trial of Ad26.COV2.S vaccine versus placebo. All receptors derive from a person between 18 and 65 years old who received the Ad26.COV2.S COVID-19 vaccine or a placebo. The CDR3 runs from the conserved cysteine through the conserved F or W. The D gene is left open where the match is weak. For some rows the clone size is stated as once, few or many, or as a class when expanded; others skip it.

j_call d_call clone_size v_call cdr3_nt cdr3_aa
TRBJ2-1 TRBD2 once TRBV5-1 TGCGCCAGCGACGGCGGGGGTGAGCAGTTCTTC CASDGGGEQFF
TRBJ2-7 - - TRBV9 TGTGCCAGCAGCCCCGGAGCGGAGACCTACGAGCAGTACTTC CASSPGAETYEQYF
TRBJ2-5 TRBD2 - TRBV5-1 TGCGCCAGCAGCTTTTCGCGGGGGGGGCGCGAGACCCAGTACTTC CASSFSRGGRETQYF
TRBJ2-1 - - TRBV30 TGTGCCTGGAGGAAGGGACCCAGCTCCTACAATGAGCAGTTCTTC CAWRKGPSSYNEQFF
TRBJ1-4 TRBD1 - TRBV10-3 TGTGCCATCAGTGATGGTTTCGGGGACAGGTCCTCAACCCCTAATGAAAAACTGTTTTTT CAISDGFGDRSSTPNEKLFF
TRBJ1-2 - - TRBV4-2 TGTGCCAGCAGCCAAGTGGGGAACGGGGGCTATGGCTACACCTTC CASSQVGNGGYGYTF
TRBJ2-1 - - TRBV29-1 TGCAGCGCCATCCCCCTTCGGGGCTACAATGAGCAGTTCTTC CSAIPLRGYNEQFF
TRBJ2-1 - - TRBV5-1 TGCGCCAGCAGCCCGAGGACGCGAGCTGGGGATGAGCAGTTCTTC CASSPRTRAGDEQFF
TRBJ2-1 TRBD2 once TRBV11-3 TGTGCCAGCAGCGCCACTAGCGGGAGAGTAGGAGAGCAGTTCTTC CASSATSGRVGEQFF
TRBJ2-7 - - TRBV24-1 TGTGCCACCAGTGGAAGCTCCGGACCCATCCTCCAGCACGAGCAGTACTTC CATSGSSGPILQHEQYF
TRBJ2-5 - once TRBV27 TGTGCCAGCAGTCCTAGGGGGGGGCGACACCAAGAGACCCAGTACTTC CASSPRGGRHQETQYF
TRBJ2-1 - - TRBV12-2 TGTGCCCGAGGGGCCTCGAGGGGGGGGAATGAGCAGTTCTTC CARGASRGGNEQFF
TRBJ2-7 - - TRBV2 TGTGCCAGCAGTGAAGGTCCGCTATACGAGCAGTACTTC CASSEGPLYEQYF
TRBJ2-2 TRBD2 - TRBV5-1 TGCGCCAGCAGCTTAGCGGGAGTCGGGAACGGGGAGCTGTTTTTT CASSLAGVGNGELFF
TRBJ2-5 TRBD2 - TRBV4-1 TGCGCCAGCAGCCAAGAAGTTAGGAAAAGCGGGAGGGCCGGAGAGACCCAGTACTTC CASSQEVRKSGRAGETQYF
TRBJ2-1 - few TRBV11-2 TGTGCCAGCAGCTTGTATGGGACGGAGCAGTTCTTC CASSLYGTEQFF
TRBJ2-3 TRBD1 few TRBV5-4 TGTGCCAGCAGCCCAGGGACAGCCACAGATACGCAGTATTTT CASSPGTATDTQYF
TRBJ1-4 - - TRBV6-5 TGTGCCAGCAGCACCGGGACGCAGGAAAAACTGTTTTTT CASSTGTQEKLFF
TRBJ2-1 - - TRBV7-2 TGTGCCAGCAGCTCAGAAGTGAACTACCCCGTTTCCGATGAGCAGTTCTTC CASSSEVNYPVSDEQFF
TRBJ2-2 - - TRBV7-3 TGTGCCAGCAGCTTAAGACCTAGGTTGAACACCGGGGAGCTGTTTTTT CASSLRPRLNTGELFF
TRBJ2-1 - - TRBV11-2 TGTGCCAGCAGCTTAGTCCCTAGCAGCTACAATGAGCAGTTCTTC CASSLVPSSYNEQFF
TRBJ1-2 - - TRBV5-4 TGTGCCAGCAGCTGGGGGGAGGGAGGCTACACCTTC CASSWGEGGYTF
TRBJ1-5 - few TRBV7-2 TGTGCCAGCAGCTTACCCAGGGAGAATCAGCCCCAGCATTTT CASSLPRENQPQHF
TRBJ2-2 TRBD1 - TRBV27 TGTGCCAGCAGGTTGACAGGGACAATTAGGGAGCTGTTTTTT CASRLTGTIRELFF
TRBJ1-2 TRBD1 - TRBV6-1 TGTGCCAGCAGTGAAGGGTTCAGGGGGAGCTATGGCTACACCTTC CASSEGFRGSYGYTF
TRBJ2-1 TRBD2 - TRBV11-1 TGTGCCAGCAGCTTAGCTCTGGCTAGCGGGAGTAGAAATGAGCAGTTCTTC CASSLALASGSRNEQFF
TRBJ2-1 TRBD2 - TRBV7-9 TGTGCCAGCAGCTTAGCTTTAATGCGGGAGACCGCCTACAATGAGCAGTTCTTC CASSLALMRETAYNEQFF
TRBJ1-3 - - TRBV3-1/TRBV3-2 TGTGCCAGCAGACAGGACGCATACTCTGGAAACACCATATATTTT CASRQDAYSGNTIYF
TRBJ2-5 TRBD1 once TRBV28 TGTGCCAGCAGTTGGGGACAGGGGTGGCAAGAGACCCAGTACTTC CASSWGQGWQETQYF
TRBJ2-5 - - TRBV5-1 TGCGCCAGCAGCATTCAAGAGACCCAGTACTTC CASSIQETQYF
TRBJ2-1 - once TRBV10-3 TGTGCCATCAGTTCGATGGGGAATGAGCAGTTCTTC CAISSMGNEQFF
TRBJ1-3 - - TRBV30 TGTGCCTGCCAAAGGGGGACTTACCGAAACACCATATATTTT CACQRGTYRNTIYF
TRBJ1-2 - - TRBV7-2 TGTGCCAGCAGCTTAACCACAGGGAACTATGGCTACACCTTC CASSLTTGNYGYTF
TRBJ2-3 - few TRBV2 TGTGCCAGCAGTGATGGCAACACAGATACGCAGTATTTT CASSDGNTDTQYF
TRBJ2-1 TRBD1 few TRBV5-1 TGCGCCAGCAGCCCTCAGGGGGCTAGCTCCTACAATGAGCAGTTCTTC CASSPQGASSYNEQFF
TRBJ1-4 - once TRBV18 TGTGCCAGCTCACCAAGGGCGGCTAATGAAAAACTGTTTTTT CASSPRAANEKLFF
TRBJ2-3 - - TRBV4-1 TGCGCCAGCCGGAGACTGGGGAGCACAGATACGCAGTATTTT CASRRLGSTDTQYF
TRBJ1-2 TRBD1 - TRBV5-1 TGCGCCAGCAGCGGAGGGACAGGGGGCACTGGCTACACCTTC CASSGGTGGTGYTF
TRBJ2-1 - - TRBV5-1 TGCGCCAGCAGCTTGGGTATGGATGAGCAGTTCTTC CASSLGMDEQFF
TRBJ2-1 TRBD2 once TRBV14 TGTGCCAGCAGCCTAAAGAGAACTACCGGGACTAGCTTGCATGAGCAGTTCTTC CASSLKRTTGTSLHEQFF
TRBJ2-7 - - TRBV30 TGTGCCTGGAGTGTGGGAACGGCCTACGAGCAGTACTTC CAWSVGTAYEQYF
TRBJ1-2 - - TRBV6-5 TGTGCCAGCAGCTGGGGGCCAGATAACTATGGCTACACCTTC CASSWGPDNYGYTF